A single sample gave rise to the 20 T cell receptor beta chains below, sequenced in a study of regulatory T cells in long-lasting Graves disease. HTBI primers from iRepertoire and Arm-PCR of CDR3 regions yielded the TCR beta libraries. TCRdb used MiXCR to reprocess the multiplex PCR reads, holding one entry per CDR3 protein. In the table there are about 470,000 distinct CDR3 sequences, less than 25% of which are singletons. The time point here: persistent/refractory GD, antithyroid drugs over 5 years with positive TRAb. With RNA extracted from PBMCs as input, the TCR library was made. Specimen: peripheral blood mononuclear cells (PBMCs), collected when the disease was refractory, from a patient treated with antithyroid drugs. Receptor source: a female donor with Graves disease.

This clonotype has a count of ten or more. The V call is TRBV27, the J call TRBJ2-7; the D call may be TRBD1 or TRBD2 (5 bases each). The germline CDR1 and CDR2 sequences are MNHEY and SMNVEV (reference sequence). This CDR3 is 13 amino acids long. V dropped 6 bases and J dropped 3 bases, with 12 bases sitting between them. This CDR3 reads CASSRDLHYEQYF. The CDR3 DNA follows: TGTGCCAGCAGCCGGGACCTACACTACGAGCAGTACTTC.

This clonotype came up a few times. The junction does not match germline at one end; this may be a read error. The DNA for the CDR3 is TGTGCCAGCAGCTTAGATCGGAACGCTGAAGCTTTCTTT. It codes for CASSLDRNAEAFF. This chain links TRBV7-9 with TRBJ1-1, with unresolved D. From germline, CDR1 is SEHNR and CDR2 FQNEAQ (reference sequence). The CDR3 spans 13 residues.

The chain links TRBV7-9 to TRBJ1-2, with D perhaps TRBD1 (6 bases). V lost 6 bases and J 6 bases, leaving 14 bases between the germline ends. The CDR3 is 13 amino acids. Germline-derived CDR1 and CDR2 are SEHNR and FQNEAQ (reference sequence). CDR3 sequence: CASSPQGGHGYTF. CDR3 coding DNA: TGTGCCAGCAGTCCACAGGGAGGCCATGGCTACACCTTC.

This clonotype has more than one count but fewer than ten. The V gene is TRBV5-8, the J gene TRBJ1-4; the D gene is possibly TRBD1 (5 bases). Germline V lookup: CDR1 SGHTS, CDR2 YDEGEE. The CDR3 loop spans 19 amino acids. V was cut by 4 bases and J by 1 base, with 23 bases left in between. The CDR3: CASSRRDRKRFGTNEKLFF. The CDR3 DNA reads TGTGCCAGCAGCAGGCGGGACCGGAAAAGATTTGGAACTAATGAAAAACTGTTTTTT. Full variable domain (outside the CDR3, taken from reference TRBV5-8 and TRBJ1-4): EAGVTQSPTHLIKTRGQQATLRCSPISGHTSVYWYQQALGLGLQFLLWYDEGEERNRGNFPPRFSGRQFPNYSSELNVNALELEDSALYLCASSRRDRKRFGTNEKLFFGSGTQLSVL.

This clonotype was picked up many times. The rearrangement links TRBV2 to TRBJ2-4; D remains unclear. The V gene lost 11 bases and the J gene lost 5 bases, with 19 bases spanning the gap. This CDR3 is built from 14 residues. Germline V gene sequence: CDR1 SNHLY, CDR2 FYNNEI. The CDR3, as DNA: TGTGCCGGCAATGCGGTGGCGGCCCAAAACATTCAGTACTTC. Encoded protein: CAGNAVAAQNIQYF.

As concerns this clonotype: At one end the junction does not follow the germline gene, possibly because of a read error. The chain uses TRBV29-1 and TRBJ2-4; TRBD1 matches 9 bases. The CDR3 is 13 amino acids. From germline, CDR1 is SQVTM and CDR2 ANQGSEA. CDR3 amino acids: CSVARGGTGKTFF. The CDR3 DNA reads as TGCAGCGTTGCAAGGGGCGGGACAGGGAAGACGTTCTTC.

This clonotype has at least ten counts. This chain connects TRBV12-3 or TRBV12-4 to TRBJ1-6, with D unclear. The CDR3 has 14 amino acids. The V gene lost 3 bases and the J gene lost 7 bases, with 10 bases spanning the gap. The DNA of the CDR3 is TGTGCCAGCAGTTTGGAAAATCTCAATTCACCCCTCCACTTT. This encodes CASSLENLNSPLHF.

The chain carries TRBV7-8 and TRBJ2-7, with 8 bases lining up with TRBD2. The ends lost 5 bases at V and 1 base at J; junction bases unmatched: 10. Germline V lookup: CDR1 SGHVS, CDR2 FQNEAQ. This CDR3 region has 16 residues. This CDR3 reads CASSPAPTSASYEQYF. The CDR3 region has the DNA TGTGCCAGCAGCCCCGCCCCGACTAGCGCATCCTACGAGCAGTACTTC.

This clonotype was detected ten times or more. V and J are TRBV6-2 or TRBV6-3 and TRBJ2-7; TRBD2 might be the D (6 bases). The V end lost 7 bases, the J end lost 6 bases, and 16 bases lay between the germline ends. The CDR3 is 13 residues long. Germline V gene data show CDR1 as MNHEY and CDR2 as SVGEGT. The CDR3 DNA follows: TGTGCCAGCATGAAGGAGGGTCTCAGCGAGCAGTACTTC. Translating gives CASMKEGLSEQYF.

The chain links TRBV19 to TRBJ1-2; TRBD1 matches 9 bases. Germline V gene sequence: CDR1 LNHDA, CDR2 SQIVND (reference sequence). This CDR3 is 14 amino acids long. V lost 6 bases and J lost 3; bases outside the gene matches: 5. In DNA form, the CDR3 reads TGTGCCAGTAGGAGGACAGGGGATGACTATGGCTACACCTTC. Encoded protein: CASRRTGDDYGYTF.

In this sample, this clonotype turned up a few times. This chain connects TRBV25-1 to TRBJ1-2; D unresolved. Germline V gene data show CDR1 as MGHDK and CDR2 as SYGVNS. The ends were cut back, 5 bases at V and 10 bases at J, with 17 bases in the middle. The CDR3 loop spans 13 amino acids. The CDR3 DNA follows: TGTGCCAGCAGTCCCCCGGGCCCAGGAGACTACACCTTC. Translated, it gives CASSPPGPGDYTF.

Ten or more counts support this clonotype. The chain recombines TRBV6-1 with TRBJ1-5; 7 nucleotides align to TRBD1. From germline, CDR1 is MNHNS and CDR2 SASEGT. V shed 5 bases and J 6 bases; nucleotides not matched to a gene: 4. This CDR3 comprises 13 residues. CDR3 nucleotide sequence: TGTGCCAGCAGTAACAGGGGTAGTCAGCCCCAGCATTTT. Its translation is CASSNRGSQPQHF.

This clonotype was picked up many times. The chain has TRBV6-2 or TRBV6-3 and TRBJ1-1; no definite D call. CDR1 and CDR2 from the germline V gene are MNHEY and SVGEGT. Trimming stripped 2 bases from V and 10 bases from J, with 11 bases between. The CDR3 has 12 amino acids. CDR3 nucleotides: TGTGCCAGCAGTTACCCCGGGGAAACAGCTTTCTTT. Encoded protein: CASSYPGETAFF.

This clonotype has just a few counts. V gene TRBV7-9 combines with J gene TRBJ2-2; 11 bases line up with TRBD2. The junction had 8 bases not matched to a gene; V was cut back by 4 bases and J by 4 bases. The CDR3 has 17 residues. In germline, CDR1 is SEHNR, CDR2 FQNEAQ (reference sequence). CDR3 in DNA: TGTGCCAGCAGCTCAACTAGCGGGAGTGGCGTCACCGGGGAGCTGTTTTTT. This sequence encodes CASSSTSGSGVTGELFF.

The V gene is TRBV7-3, the J gene TRBJ2-1; a weak D match, TRBD1 (5 bases). The CDR3 extends over 15 amino acids. Trimming cost V 3 bases and J 2 bases, with 11 bases left between them. Germline V gives CDR1 SGHTA, CDR2 FQGTGA. The CDR3 bases are TGTGCCAGCAGCTTGTCGCAGGGCCCCTACAATGAGCAGTTCTTC. Translating it yields CASSLSQGPYNEQFF.

This clonotype was recorded many times. The rearrangement joins TRBV2 to TRBJ2-7, with 11 bases identical to TRBD2. The CDR3 has 20 amino acids. Germline V gene sequence: CDR1 SNHLY, CDR2 FYNNEI. The V segment lost 4 bases and the J segment 1 base; nucleotides outside the gene matches: 18. CDR3 coding DNA: TGTGCCAGCAGTGGAATGACTAGCGGGACCTATAGAATCAGGTCCTACGAGCAGTACTTC. Protein sequence: CASSGMTSGTYRIRSYEQYF.

There are many counts of this clonotype. This chain joins TRBV3-1 and TRBJ2-5; 8 nucleotides line up with TRBD1. Unmatched junction bases numbered 12, after V lost 2 bases and J lost 4 bases. This CDR3 contains 17 residues. Germline assignment: CDR1 LGHDT and CDR2 YNNKEL (reference sequence). This chain's CDR3 is CASSQPGQGGRRETQYF. CDR3 bases: TGTGCCAGCAGCCAACCTGGACAGGGAGGTAGGAGAGAGACCCAGTACTTC.

The CDR3 region is CASSAGQGAGTEAFF. DNA for the CDR3: TGTGCCAGCAGCGCAGGTCAGGGGGCGGGCACTGAAGCTTTCTTT. The V gene is TRBV13, the J gene TRBJ1-1; 8 bases match TRBD1. The V and J ends lost 5 bases and 4 bases, in that order; junction bases with no gene match: 9. Germline V gene lookup returns CDR1 PRHDT and CDR2 FYEKMQ (reference sequence). The CDR3 runs to 15 residues.

V gene TRBV10-3 combines with J gene TRBJ2-1, with D uncertain. V dropped 3 bases and J dropped 6 bases, with 15 bases sitting between them. Per the germline V gene, CDR1 is ENHRY and CDR2 is SYGVKD. There are 15 residues in the CDR3. CDR3: CAISDSSAPTNEQFF. The CDR3 DNA follows: TGTGCCATCAGTGATTCGTCAGCGCCCACCAATGAGCAGTTCTTC.

V and J are TRBV30 and TRBJ2-7; 11 positions match TRBD1. The ends lost 2 bases at V and 2 bases at J; junction bases unmatched: 20. CDR1 and CDR2 (germline): GTSNPN, SVGIG (reference sequence). The CDR3 consists of 20 residues. The CDR3 region has the DNA TGTGCCTGGAGTCCACGGAGGGACAGGGGGTATTCGGCAGAGGCCTACGAGCAGTACTTC. Translation gives CAWSPRRDRGYSAEAYEQYF.